This T cell receptor beta chain is drawn from a study of Ad26.COV2.S vaccination and SARS-CoV-2 variants. Study overall: Ad26.COV2.S, an intramuscular injection, was given once or twice 56 days apart.

Treatment indicated: some 19 received Ad26.COV2.S at low or high dose, single or two shots; several received placebo; per-sample allocation not given. The investigators took samples on day 63 after the first vaccine or placebo injection. With respect to this clone: Its antigen remains unidentified.

Study observations and caveats: Similar non-spike TCR breadth was observed in recipients of vaccine and of placebo. It was reported that spike-specific CD8+ and CD4+ T cell responses were substantially broad after vaccination.

Repertoires were generated with immunoSEQ multiplex PCR, while TCRdb's copy carries only in-frame clones and drops some. The sample contains some 520,000 clones, approximately 88% of which appear only once. The origin of this receptor is a person between 18 and 59 years old who received the Ad26.COV2.S COVID-19 vaccine or a placebo. The sample in question was peripheral blood, obtained in a trial of Ad26.COV2.S vaccine versus placebo.

CDR3 sequence (DNA): TGTGCCAGCAGCGTTGCGGGGGCGGTCTACAATGAGCAGTTCTTC. Residues: CASSVAGAVYNEQFF. V and J are TRBV9 and TRBJ2-1; possible D gene TRBD2, 7 bases. Trimming took 2 bases from V and 3 from J, leaving 12 bases between them. There are 15 residues in the CDR3. The germline gives CDR1 SGDLS, CDR2 YYNGEE.